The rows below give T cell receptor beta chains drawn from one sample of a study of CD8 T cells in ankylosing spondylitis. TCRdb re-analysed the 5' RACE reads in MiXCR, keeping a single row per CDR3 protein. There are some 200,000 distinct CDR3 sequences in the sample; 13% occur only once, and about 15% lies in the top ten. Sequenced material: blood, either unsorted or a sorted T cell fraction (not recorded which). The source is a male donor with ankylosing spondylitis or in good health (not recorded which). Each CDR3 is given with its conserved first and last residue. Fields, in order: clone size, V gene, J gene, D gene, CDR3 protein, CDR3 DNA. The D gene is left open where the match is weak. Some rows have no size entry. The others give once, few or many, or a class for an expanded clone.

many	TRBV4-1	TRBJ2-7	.	CASSQVGLGGEQYF	TGCGCCAGCAGCCAAGTAGGGTTGGGGGGCGAGCAGTACTTC
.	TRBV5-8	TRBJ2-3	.	CASSDKSYGDTQYF	TGTGCCAGCAGTGACAAGTCCTATGGAGATACGCAGTATTTT
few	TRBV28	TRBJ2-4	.	CASTPRQGKAKNIQYF	TGTGCCAGCACCCCTCGCCAGGGAAAAGCCAAAAACATTCAGTACTTC
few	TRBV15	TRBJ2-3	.	CATSRVTGFTDTQYF	TGTGCCACCAGCAGAGTGACAGGATTCACAGATACGCAGTATTTT
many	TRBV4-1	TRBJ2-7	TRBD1	CASSQKGGQGYEQYF	TGCGCCAGCAGCCAAAAGGGGGGACAGGGCTACGAGCAGTACTTC
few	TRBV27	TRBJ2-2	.	CASRHQNTGTGELFF	TGTGCCAGCCGGCACCAAAACACGGGGACCGGGGAGCTGTTTTTT
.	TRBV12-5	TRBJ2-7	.	CASGLDGIVEQYF	TGTGCTAGTGGTTTGGACGGAATAGTCGAGCAGTACTTC
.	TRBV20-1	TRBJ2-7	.	CSARAVGQIYEQYF	TGCAGTGCTAGAGCTGTGGGGCAGATCTACGAGCAGTACTTC
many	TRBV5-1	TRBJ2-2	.	CASSRTADFSGELFF	TGCGCCAGCAGCAGGACAGCGGACTTCTCCGGGGAGCTGTTTTTT
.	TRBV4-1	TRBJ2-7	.	CASSQLVGGREQYF	TGCGCCAGCAGCCAACTTGTTGGGGGGCGCGAGCAGTACTTC
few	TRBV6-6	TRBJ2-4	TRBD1	CASSATGEGIQYF	TGTGCCAGCAGCGCTACAGGGGAAGGCATTCAGTACTTC
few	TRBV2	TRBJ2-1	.	CASKWQGYNEQFF	TGTGCCAGCAAGTGGCAGGGATACAATGAGCAGTTCTTC
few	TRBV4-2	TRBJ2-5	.	CASSQELGQETQYF	TGTGCCAGCAGCCAAGAACTGGGCCAAGAGACCCAGTACTTC
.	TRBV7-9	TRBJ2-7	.	CASSLAESPYEQYF	TGTGCCAGCAGCTTAGCCGAATCCCCCTACGAGCAGTACTTC
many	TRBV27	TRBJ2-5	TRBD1	CASRPGQGVTQYF	TGTGCCAGCAGACCCGGACAGGGAGTGACCCAGTACTTC
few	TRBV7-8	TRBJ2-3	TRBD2	CASSPAGWGGLSTDTQYF	TGTGCCAGCAGCCCGGCGGGTTGGGGGGGTCTTAGCACAGATACGCAGTATTTT
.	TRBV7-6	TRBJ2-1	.	CASSFGGSFNEQFF	TGTGCCAGCAGCTTCGGAGGGAGTTTCAATGAGCAGTTCTTC
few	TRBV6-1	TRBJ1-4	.	CASSPHPALGEKLFF	TGTGCCAGCAGTCCCCATCCTGCCCTGGGGGAAAAACTGTTTTTT
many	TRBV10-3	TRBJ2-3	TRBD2	CAISELELAGGDTQYF	TGTGCCATCAGTGAGCTAGAACTAGCGGGAGGAGATACGCAGTATTTT
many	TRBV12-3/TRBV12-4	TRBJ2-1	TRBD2	CASSSTDSGGATEQFF	TGTGCCAGCAGTTCTACAGATAGCGGGGGGGCCACTGAGCAGTTCTTC
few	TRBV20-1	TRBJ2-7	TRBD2	CSAKSGTTSYEQYF	TGCAGCGCCAAATCCGGGACTACCTCCTACGAGCAGTACTTC
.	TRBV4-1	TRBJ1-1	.	CASSPPGGARVNTEAFF	TGCGCCAGCAGCCCCCCGGGGGGGGCGCGCGTGAACACTGAAGCTTTCTTT
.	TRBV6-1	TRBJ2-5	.	CASLRGAGAETQYF	TGTGCCAGCCTTCGAGGGGCAGGGGCAGAGACCCAGTACTTC
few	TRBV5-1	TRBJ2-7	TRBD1	CASSQGTGMYSYEQYF	TGCGCCAGCAGCCAAGGGACAGGGATGTACTCCTACGAGCAGTACTTC
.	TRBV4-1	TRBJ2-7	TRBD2	CASSQERAGEGYEQYF	TGCGCCAGCAGCCAAGAGAGAGCGGGAGAAGGCTACGAGCAGTACTTC
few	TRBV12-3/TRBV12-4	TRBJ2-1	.	CASSLEGRSSYNEQFF	TGTGCCAGCAGTTTAGAGGGCAGAAGCTCCTACAATGAGCAGTTCTTC
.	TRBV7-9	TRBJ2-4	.	CASSLGRNEVDIQYF	TGTGCCAGCAGCTTAGGGCGGAATGAGGTTGACATTCAGTACTTC
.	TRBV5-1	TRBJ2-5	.	CASSLQGKPQETQYF	TGCGCCAGCAGCTTGCAGGGGAAACCGCAAGAGACCCAGTACTTC
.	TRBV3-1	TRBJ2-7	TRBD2	CASSPFTSGGAYDEQYF	TGTGCCAGCAGCCCTTTCACTAGCGGGGGGGCCTACGACGAGCAGTACTTC
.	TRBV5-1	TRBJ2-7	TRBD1	CASSLAVDRVYEQYF	TGCGCCAGCAGCTTGGCCGTCGACAGGGTCTACGAGCAGTACTTC
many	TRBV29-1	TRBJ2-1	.	CSVEEGPSNEQFF	TGCAGCGTTGAAGAGGGACCCAGCAATGAGCAGTTCTTC
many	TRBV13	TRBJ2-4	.	CASSRTLTGNIQYF	TGTGCCAGCAGCCGAACGTTGACAGGAAACATTCAGTACTTC
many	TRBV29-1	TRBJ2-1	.	CSVPRRGGNEQFF	TGCAGCGTTCCCAGAAGGGGCGGAAATGAGCAGTTCTTC
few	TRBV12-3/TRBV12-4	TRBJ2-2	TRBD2	CASSFRGVNTGELFF	TGTGCCAGCAGTTTTCGGGGGGTCAACACCGGGGAGCTGTTTTTT
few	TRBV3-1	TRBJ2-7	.	CASSQGSFGVYEQYF	TGTGCCAGCAGCCAAGGCAGTTTTGGCGTCTACGAGCAGTACTTC